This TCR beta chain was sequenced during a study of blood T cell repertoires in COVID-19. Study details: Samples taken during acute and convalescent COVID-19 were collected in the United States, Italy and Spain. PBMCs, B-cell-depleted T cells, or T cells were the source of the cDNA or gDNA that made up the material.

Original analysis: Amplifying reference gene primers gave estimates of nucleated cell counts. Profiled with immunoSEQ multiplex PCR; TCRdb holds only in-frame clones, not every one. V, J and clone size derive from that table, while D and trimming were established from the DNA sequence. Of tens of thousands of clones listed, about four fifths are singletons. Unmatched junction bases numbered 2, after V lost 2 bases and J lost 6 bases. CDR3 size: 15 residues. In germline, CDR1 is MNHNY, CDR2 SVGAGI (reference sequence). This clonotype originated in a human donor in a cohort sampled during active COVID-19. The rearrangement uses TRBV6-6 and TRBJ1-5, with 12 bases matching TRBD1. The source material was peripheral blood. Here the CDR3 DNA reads TGTGCCAGCAGTTACCCGGGACAGGGGGCTCAGCCCCAGCATTTT. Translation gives CASSYPGQGAQPQHF.